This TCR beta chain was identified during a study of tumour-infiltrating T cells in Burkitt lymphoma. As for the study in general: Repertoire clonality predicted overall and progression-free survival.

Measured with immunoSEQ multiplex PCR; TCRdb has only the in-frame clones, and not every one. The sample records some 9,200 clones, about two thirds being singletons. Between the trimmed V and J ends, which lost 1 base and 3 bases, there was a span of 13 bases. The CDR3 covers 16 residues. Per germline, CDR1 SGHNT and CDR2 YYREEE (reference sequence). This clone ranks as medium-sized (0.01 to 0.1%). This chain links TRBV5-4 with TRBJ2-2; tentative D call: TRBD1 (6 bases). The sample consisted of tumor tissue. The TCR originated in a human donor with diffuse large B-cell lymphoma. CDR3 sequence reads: CASSLRTGKDTGELFF. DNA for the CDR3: TGTGCCAGCAGCTTGCGTACAGGGAAGGACACCGGGGAGCTGTTTTTT.